The next 30 T cell receptor beta chains were all read from a single sample in a study of T cell responses to AZD1222 COVID-19 vaccine. TCRdb's copy holds only in-frame clones and misses some; the assay was immunoSEQ multiplex PCR. The sample lists approximately 150,000 clones; approximately 92% were seen once. This specimen consisted of peripheral blood, obtained on day 0 of AZD1222 vaccination. The source of these receptors is an adult in good health.

The rearrangement links TRBV10-1 to TRBJ1-1; weak D call: TRBD1 (5 bases). Between the trimmed V and J ends, which lost 2 bases and 6 bases, there was a span of 10 bases. Germline V gives CDR1 WNHNN, CDR2 SYGVQD (reference sequence). CDR3 size: 13 residues. CDR3 region: CASSEDSLSEAFF. Written as DNA, the CDR3 is TGCGCCAGCAGTGAGGACAGCCTATCTGAAGCTTTCTTT.

The chain is built from TRBV6-5 and TRBJ1-6, with 8 bases aligning to TRBD1. With 10 bases clipped from V and 9 bases from J, the junction kept 8 bases outside the gene matches. The CDR3 loop spans 13 amino acids. CDR1 is MNHEY and CDR2 is SVGAGI in the germline V gene. CDR3: CATRDRSPSPLHF. In nucleotides, the CDR3 is TGTGCCACCCGGGACAGGTCTCCTTCACCCCTCCACTTT.

This clone has just a few counts. This sequence joins TRBV4-3 and TRBJ1-1; perhaps TRBD1 as D (5 bases). Germline CDR1 reads LGHNA; CDR2 reads YSLEER. CDR3 length: 16 residues. Trimming removed 2 bases at V and 4 bases at J, with 17 bases between. The CDR3 loop is CASSQNWGGSSTEAFF. DNA of the CDR3: TGCGCCAGCAGCCAAAATTGGGGGGGGTCAAGCACTGAAGCTTTCTTT.

The CDR3, as DNA: TGTGCCAGCAGCTCAACGGGACTGCCGTACGAGCAGTACTTC. Amino acids: CASSSTGLPYEQYF. This chain uses TRBV7-8 with TRBJ2-7; possible D gene TRBD2, 6 bases. V was shortened by 4 bases and J by 4 bases, with 14 bases between the two germline ends. The CDR3 is made up of 14 amino acids. CDR1 is SGHVS and CDR2 is FQNEAQ in the germline V gene.

The CDR3 region has the DNA TGCGCCAGCAGCCAAGTGACGGCAGTTACTGAAGCTTTCTTT. Amino acid sequence: CASSQVTAVTEAFF. The genes are TRBV4-1 and TRBJ1-1, with unresolved D. From germline, CDR1 is MGHRA and CDR2 YSYEKL. There are 14 residues in the CDR3. The V end was cut by 1 base, the J end by 5 bases, with 11 bases between.

The V call is TRBV11-2, the J call TRBJ2-2; TRBD1 is a possible D gene (6 bases). The germline gives CDR1 SGHAT, CDR2 FQNNGV. The CDR3 spans 17 residues. V shed 0 bases and J shed 0 bases, with 11 bases lying between them. The CDR3 sequence: CASSLDLRTANTGELFF. In nucleotides, the CDR3 is TGTGCCAGCAGCTTAGATCTTAGGACAGCGAACACCGGGGAGCTGTTTTTT.

The V gene is TRBV7-2, the J gene TRBJ1-6; D is ambiguous. The CDR3 is made up of 14 amino acids. Trimming pared 4 bases from V and 5 bases from J, leaving 9 bases between. Germline V gene data show CDR1 as SGHTA and CDR2 as FQGNSA. CDR3 loop: CASSSGRNNSPLHF. Written as DNA, the CDR3 is TGTGCCAGCAGCTCTGGACGGAATAATTCACCCCTCCACTTT.

This rearrangement joins TRBV10-3 to TRBJ1-1, with 7 bases fitting TRBD1. The CDR3 totals 14 residues. Germline assignment: CDR1 ENHRY and CDR2 SYGVKD. Unmatched junction bases numbered 5, after V lost 3 bases and J lost 4 bases. CDR3 residues: CAISDGQGGTEAFF. The CDR3 bases are TGTGCCATCAGTGACGGGCAGGGGGGCACTGAAGCTTTCTTT.

The V gene is TRBV5-6, the J gene TRBJ1-2; tentative D call: TRBD1 (5 bases). This CDR3 contains 17 residues. Trimming took off 0 bases at V and 3 bases at J, with 18 bases between the two ends. From germline, CDR1 is SGHDT and CDR2 YYEEEE. For the CDR3, the DNA is TGTGCCAGCAGCTTGGGGTACCCTCGGGGGGATCACTATGGCTACACCTTC. Translation: CASSLGYPRGDHYGYTF.

The chain has TRBV30 and TRBJ2-1; 7 bases align to TRBD2. There are 15 residues in the CDR3. The V and J ends lost 1 base and 0 bases, in that order; junction bases with no gene match: 3. Germline lookup yields CDR1 GTSNPN and CDR2 SVGIG (reference sequence). For the CDR3, the DNA is TGTGCCTGGAGTGACCAGCGGGACTCCTACAATGAGCAGTTCTTC. This sequence encodes CAWSDQRDSYNEQFF.

A single count supports this clone. The chain is built from TRBV11-1 and TRBJ2-2; D gene unclear. The length of the CDR3 is 14 residues. V was shortened by 3 bases and J by 3 bases, with 8 bases between the two germline ends. CDR1 is SGHAT, CDR2 FQDESV, per germline (reference sequence). The CDR3 DNA reads as TGTGCCAGCAGCTTCGGACCTCACACCGGGGAGCTGTTTTTT. Its translation: CASSFGPHTGELFF.

The chain recombines TRBV2 with TRBJ1-1, with TRBD1 matching over 8 bases. The CDR3 sequence is 13 residues long. Germline CDR1 is SNHLY and CDR2 is FYNNEI. Trimming took 11 bases from V and 0 from J; bases not matched to a gene: 5. CDR3 loop: CAVLGQVNTEAFF. The CDR3 bases are TGTGCCGTATTGGGACAGGTGAACACTGAAGCTTTCTTT.

The table lists this clone with a few counts. J is TRBJ2-2 and V is TRBV3-1 (or the pseudogene TRBV3-2), with TRBD2 matching over 8 bases. The V gene end was trimmed by 0 bases and the J gene end by 5 bases; junction bases not matched to a gene: 2. The CDR3 is 15 residues long. Germline CDR1 LGHDT, CDR2 YNNKEL (reference sequence). In DNA, the CDR3 is TGTGCCAGCAGCCAAGATCCGGGAGGGACCGGGGAGCTGTTTTTT. Translating it yields CASSQDPGGTGELFF.

This clone was observed once. The CDR3 reads CASSYSWQGDGYTF. The CDR3 DNA sequence: TGTGCCAGCAGTTACTCTTGGCAGGGAGATGGCTACACCTTC. This chain uses TRBV6-5 with TRBJ1-2; tentatively, D is TRBD1 (5 bases). CDR1 and CDR2 from the germline V gene are MNHEY and SVGAGI. Trimming took off 0 bases at V and 6 bases at J, with 11 bases between the two ends. The CDR3 is made up of 14 amino acids.

The rearrangement joins TRBV7-2 to TRBJ2-5, with a possible D match to TRBD2 (5 bases). The CDR3 sequence is 13 residues long. V was cut by 5 bases and J by 2 bases, with 9 bases left in between. Germline assignment: CDR1 SGHTA and CDR2 FQGNSA. The CDR3 DNA reads as TGTGCCAGCAGCCGACTATTTCAAGAGACCCAGTACTTC. Its translation: CASSRLFQETQYF.

The rearrangement links TRBV7-3 to TRBJ2-3; D unresolved. Germline V gene data show CDR1 as SGHTA and CDR2 as FQGTGA. The CDR3 is made up of 15 amino acids. The germline V and J ends were trimmed by 2 bases and 0 bases, with 9 bases remaining between them. For the CDR3, the DNA is TGTGCCAGCAGCTTATTGGGTGGGAGCACAGATACGCAGTATTTT. It is translated as CASSLLGGSTDTQYF.

V gene TRBV4-2 combines with J gene TRBJ2-1; D not certain. The CDR3 contains 15 residues. The ends were cut back, 3 bases at V and 7 bases at J, with 16 bases in the middle. Germline V CDR1 and CDR2: LGHNA, YNFKEQ. The CDR3 DNA sequence: TGTGCCAGCAGCCATCCTGTTACCGAGCGAAATGAGCAGTTCTTC. Its protein product is CASSHPVTERNEQFF.

The rearrangement joins TRBV11-1 to TRBJ2-1; D is unresolved. This CDR3 is 14 amino acids long. Trimming stripped 0 bases from V and 6 bases from J, with 9 bases between. Germline V CDR1 and CDR2: SGHAT, FQDESV (reference sequence). The CDR3 reads CASSLARYSNEQFF. Written as DNA, the CDR3 is TGTGCCAGCAGCTTAGCGCGCTACAGCAATGAGCAGTTCTTC.

V is TRBV19 and J is TRBJ1-3; TRBD1 aligns across 7 bases. The CDR3 length is 20 residues. CDR1 LNHDA and CDR2 SQIVND come from the germline V gene (reference sequence). V lost 6 bases and J lost 3; bases outside the gene matches: 23. Written as DNA, the CDR3 is TGTGCCAGTAGCCCTCCCCCACAGGGGCGAACAAGAAGTATTGGAAACACCATATATTTT. Protein product: CASSPPPQGRTRSIGNTIYF. Combining the CDR3 with reference TRBV19 and TRBJ1-3 gives the whole variable domain DGGITQSPKYLFRKEGQNVTLSCEQNLNHDAMYWYRQDPGQGLRLIYYSQIVNDFQKGDIAEGYSVSREKKESFPLTVTSAQKNPTAFYLCASSPPPQGRTRSIGNTIYFGEGSWLTVV.

The V call is TRBV6-4, the J call TRBJ2-3; 10 bases line up with TRBD2. Germline CDR1 reads MRHNA; CDR2 reads SNTAGT. This CDR3 has 16 residues. The V gene end was trimmed by 5 bases and the J gene end by 1 base; junction bases not matched to a gene: 6. The CDR3 protein is CASSPKGTSGTDTQYF. CDR3 sequence (DNA): TGTGCCAGCAGTCCAAAGGGGACTAGCGGCACAGATACGCAGTATTTT.

The chain combines TRBV13 with TRBJ2-2, with D perhaps TRBD2 (6 bases). Germline assignment: CDR1 PRHDT and CDR2 FYEKMQ (reference sequence). V lost 0 bases and J 2 bases, leaving 10 bases between the germline ends. CDR3 size: 16 residues. The CDR3 nucleotides are TGTGCCAGCAGCTTAGGCGGGGGACCCAACACCGGGGAGCTGTTTTTT. This encodes CASSLGGGPNTGELFF. Drawing the rest from reference TRBV13 and TRBJ2-2, the complete variable domain is AAGVIQSPRHLIKEKRETATLKCYPIPRHDTVYWYQQGPGQDPQFLISFYEKMQSDKGSIPDRFSAQQFSDYHSELNMSSLELGDSALYFCASSLGGGPNTGELFFGEGSRLTVL.

The chain joins TRBV5-4 to TRBJ2-3, with unresolved D. The CDR3 length is 13 residues. CDR1 and CDR2 (germline): SGHNT, YYREEE (reference sequence). V lost 6 bases to trimming and J lost 2 bases, with 10 bases between them. The CDR3 bases are TGTGCCAGCACCACCCTTACCACAGATACGCAGTATTTT. This gives the protein CASTTLTTDTQYF.

This chain links TRBV28 with TRBJ1-3; D not certain. The V end was cut by 7 bases, the J end by 0 bases, with 13 bases between. The V gene's germline CDR1 is MDHEN and CDR2 SYDVKM. The CDR3 spans 15 residues. CDR3 region: CASTSIAPSGNTIYF. The CDR3 nucleotides read TGTGCCAGCACCTCAATCGCCCCCTCTGGAAACACCATATATTTT.

The CDR3 region has the DNA TGTGCCAGCAGTGAGTCAGGGCGTGAGGGTGAGGAGACCCAGTACTTC. This encodes CASSESGREGEETQYF. The chain is built from TRBV2 and TRBJ2-5; D tentatively fits TRBD1 or TRBD2 (5 bases each). Per germline, CDR1 SNHLY and CDR2 FYNNEI. V lost 3 bases, J lost 5 bases, and 19 bases lay in between. This CDR3 spans 16 amino acids.

This rearrangement joins TRBV29-1 to TRBJ1-2; TRBD1 matches at 7 bases. The CDR3 extends over 13 amino acids. V lost 1 base, J lost 4 bases, and 3 bases stayed unmatched. The germline V gene encodes CDR1 SQVTM and CDR2 ANQGSEA. The DNA of the CDR3 is TGCAGCGTTGAAGGAAGGGGGCCCTATGGCTACACCTTC. Translating gives CSVEGRGPYGYTF.

The chain combines TRBV5-4 with TRBJ2-5; 7 bases agree with TRBD1. Per germline, CDR1 SGHNT and CDR2 YYREEE (reference sequence). The CDR3 runs to 14 residues. With V trimmed by 0 bases and J by 5 bases, 4 bases remained unmatched. CDR3 loop: CASSLGRQGETQYF. In nucleotides, the CDR3 is TGTGCCAGCAGCTTGGGGAGACAGGGTGAGACCCAGTACTTC.

V and J are TRBV7-9 and TRBJ1-2; D not certain. The CDR3 contains 13 residues. The germline V gene has CDR1 SEHNR and CDR2 FQNEAQ (reference sequence). Trimming took 3 bases from V and 2 from J, leaving 7 bases between them. The CDR3 region is CASSFEENYGYTF. The DNA for the CDR3 is TGTGCCAGCAGCTTCGAGGAAAACTATGGCTACACCTTC. The full variable domain, its missing parts supplied by reference TRBV7-9 and TRBJ1-2, is DTGVSQNPRHKITKRGQNVTFRCDPISEHNRLYWYRQTLGQGPEFLTYFQNEAQLEKSRLLSDRFSAERPKGSFSTLEIQRTEQGDSAMYLCASSFEENYGYTFGSGTRLTVV.

This chain uses TRBV7-8 with TRBJ1-4; TRBD1 aligns across 11 bases. V trimming: 5 bases; J trimming: 5 bases; junction bases outside the gene matches: 1. The CDR3 sequence is 14 residues long. Germline V CDR1 and CDR2: SGHVS, FQNEAQ. CDR3 nucleotide sequence: TGTGCCAGCAGCAGGGACAGGGGGAATGAAAAACTGTTTTTT. Protein: CASSRDRGNEKLFF.

This rearrangement joins TRBV5-8 to TRBJ1-1; tentative D call: TRBD1 (5 bases). V was cut by 6 bases and J by 1 base, with 16 bases left in between. This CDR3 region has 15 residues. Looked up from germline, CDR1 is SGHTS and CDR2 is YDEGEE. The CDR3 sequence: CASTLRTGQNTEAFF. DNA for the CDR3: TGTGCCAGCACCCTCCGAACAGGACAGAACACTGAAGCTTTCTTT.

The count of this clone is one. V and J are TRBV11-2 and TRBJ1-6, with TRBD1 as a possible D gene (5 bases). Trimming left V 5 bases short and J 7 bases short, with 12 bases between. This CDR3 has 14 amino acids. Germline V gene lookup returns CDR1 SGHAT and CDR2 FQNNGV. The CDR3, as DNA: TGTGCCAGCAGCGGCGTGGGGGGGAATTCACCCCTCCACTTT. It translates to CASSGVGGNSPLHF.